Listed below are T cell receptor beta chains from one sample, sequenced in a study of blood T cell repertoires in COVID-19. Data came from immunoSEQ multiplex PCR; TCRdb stores just in-frame clones and leaves some out. The sample has about 330,000 clones; 87% are singletons. The material sequenced was peripheral blood. The receptors here all came from a man aged 30 to 39 with COVID-19, enrolled during active disease. Each CDR3 is given with its conserved first and last residue. D genes are given only for firm matches. Size is stated for part of the rows, as once, few or many counts, or as a class when the clone is expanded.

v_call	clone_size	d_call	j_call	cdr3_aa	cdr3_nt
TRBV4-1	.	TRBD2	TRBJ2-3	CASSQGLVAPTDTQYF	TGCGCCAGCAGCCAGGGACTAGTGGCCCCGACAGATACGCAGTATTTT
TRBV5-1	.	.	TRBJ2-2	CASSSLFTASAGTNTGELFF	TGCGCCAGCAGCTCCTTGTTTACAGCGTCGGCGGGGACGAACACCGGGGAGCTGTTTTTT
TRBV10-1	.	TRBD1	TRBJ1-1	CASSEPPKGTGGWTEAFF	TGCGCCAGCAGTGAGCCACCGAAAGGGACAGGGGGTTGGACTGAAGCTTTCTTT
TRBV28	.	.	TRBJ2-4	CASSRLEGVKNIQYF	TGTGCCAGCAGTAGACTCGAAGGGGTCAAAAACATTCAGTACTTC
TRBV19	.	TRBD1	TRBJ1-5	CASSQQDRGNQPQHF	TGTGCCAGTAGTCAACAGGACAGGGGGAATCAGCCCCAGCATTTT
TRBV5-4	.	.	TRBJ2-7	CASSPGGRIYEQYF	TGTGCCAGCAGCCCCGGCGGCAGAATCTACGAGCAGTACTTC
TRBV28	.	TRBD1	TRBJ2-7	CASSIRGSSYEQYF	TGTGCCAGCAGTATCAGGGGGAGCTCCTACGAGCAGTACTTC
TRBV11-2	.	TRBD1	TRBJ1-4	CASSYRQGTNEKLFF	TGTGCCAGCAGCTACAGACAGGGGACTAATGAAAAACTGTTTTTT
TRBV29-1	.	TRBD1	TRBJ2-3	CSVRGQGSNTQYF	TGCAGCGTCCGTGGACAGGGGTCAAATACGCAGTATTTT
TRBV6-5	.	TRBD2	TRBJ2-3	CASSYSRGGRTDTQYF	TGTGCCAGCAGTTACTCCCGGGGGGGTCGCACAGATACGCAGTATTTT
TRBV27	.	.	TRBJ2-7	CASSPQGRGAYEQYF	TGTGCCAGCAGCCCCCAGGGGAGGGGAGCCTACGAGCAGTACTTC
TRBV30	.	.	TRBJ2-7	CAWSKGGGVEQYF	TGTGCCTGGAGTAAAGGGGGAGGGGTCGAGCAGTACTTC
TRBV7-3	.	.	TRBJ1-2	CASSLTPGIYGYTF	TGTGCCAGCAGCTTAACGCCGGGGATCTATGGCTACACCTTC
TRBV6-2/TRBV6-3	.	TRBD2	TRBJ2-7	CASSYGAGVYEQYF	TGTGCCAGCAGTTACGGGGCGGGAGTTTACGAGCAGTACTTC
TRBV6-5	few	TRBD1	TRBJ1-2	CASSYVGTGGGYTF	TGTGCCAGCAGTTACGTAGGGACAGGGGGTGGCTACACCTTC